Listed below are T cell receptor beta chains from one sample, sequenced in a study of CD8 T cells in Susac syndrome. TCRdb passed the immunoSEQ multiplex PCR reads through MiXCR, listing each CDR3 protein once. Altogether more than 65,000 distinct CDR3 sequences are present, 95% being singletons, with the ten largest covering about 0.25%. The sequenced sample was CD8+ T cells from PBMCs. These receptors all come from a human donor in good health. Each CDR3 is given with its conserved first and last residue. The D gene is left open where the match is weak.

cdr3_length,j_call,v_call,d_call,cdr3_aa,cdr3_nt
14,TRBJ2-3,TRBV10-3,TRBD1,CAIRTGASTDTQYF,TGTGCCATCAGAACAGGGGCAAGCACAGATACGCAGTATTTT
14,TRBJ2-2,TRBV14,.,CASSQWGRTGELFF,TGTGCCAGCAGCCAATGGGGTCGCACCGGGGAGCTGTTTTTT
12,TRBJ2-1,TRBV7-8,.,CASSLDFNEQFF,TGTGCCAGCAGCTTAGACTTCAATGAGCAGTTCTTC
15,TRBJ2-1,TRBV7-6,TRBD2,CASSSSGGSYNEQFF,TGTGCCAGCAGCTCTAGCGGGGGGTCCTACAATGAGCAGTTCTTC
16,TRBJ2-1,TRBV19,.,CASSIGGQSYGNEQFF,TGTGCCAGTAGTATAGGTGGACAGTCCTACGGTAATGAGCAGTTCTTC
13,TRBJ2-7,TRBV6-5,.,CASSYASSYEQYF,TGTGCCAGCAGTTACGCCAGCTCCTACGAGCAGTACTTC
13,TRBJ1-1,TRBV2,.,CASSGSGNTEAFF,TGTGCCAGCAGTGGCTCAGGGAACACTGAAGCTTTCTTT
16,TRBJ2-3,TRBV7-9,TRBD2,CASSSTLAGRTDTQYF,TGTGCCAGCAGCTCAACACTAGCGGGGCGCACAGATACGCAGTATTTT
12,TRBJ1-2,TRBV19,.,CASGAVGEGYTF,TGTGCGAGTGGGGCAGTGGGGGAAGGCTACACCTTC
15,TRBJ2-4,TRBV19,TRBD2,CASSLSGGNLNIQYF,TGTGCCAGTAGCCTTAGCGGGGGGAATCTGAACATTCAGTACTTC
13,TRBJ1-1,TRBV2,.,CASSEVGRWPAFF,TGTGCCAGCAGTGAAGTGGGCAGGTGGCCGGCTTTCTTT
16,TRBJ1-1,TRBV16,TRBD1,CASSQWGQGLNTEAFF,TGTGCCAGCAGCCAATGGGGACAGGGGCTTAACACTGAAGCTTTCTTT
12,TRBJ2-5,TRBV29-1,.,CSVPGTAETQYF,TGCAGCGTTCCCGGGACGGCGGAGACCCAGTACTTC
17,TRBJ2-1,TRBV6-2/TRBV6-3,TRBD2,CASSSPALPGGGNEQFF,TGTGCCAGCAGTTCCCCTGCCCTACCCGGGGGGGGCAATGAGCAGTTCTTC
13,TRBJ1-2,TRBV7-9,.,CASSLAQGNGYTF,TGTGCCAGCAGCTTAGCGCAGGGGAATGGCTACACCTTC
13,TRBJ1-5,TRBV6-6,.,CASRLPGGQPQHF,TGTGCCAGCAGACTACCCGGTGGCCAGCCCCAGCATTTT
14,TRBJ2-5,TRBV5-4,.,CASSLAGGRETQYF,TGTGCCAGCAGCTTGGCCGGGGGTCGAGAGACCCAGTACTTC
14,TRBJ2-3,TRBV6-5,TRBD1,CASSYYTGGDTQYF,TGTGCCAGCAGTTACTACACAGGGGGAGATACGCAGTATTTT
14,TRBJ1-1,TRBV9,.,CASSVREKNTEAFF,TGTGCCAGCAGCGTACGCGAGAAGAACACTGAAGCTTTCTTT
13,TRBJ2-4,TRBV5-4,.,CASSRGAANIQYF,TGTGCCAGCAGCAGGGGGGCCGCGAACATTCAGTACTTC
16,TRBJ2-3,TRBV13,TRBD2,CASSLRTSGETDTQYF,TGTGCCAGCAGCCTACGGACTAGCGGGGAGACAGATACGCAGTATTTT
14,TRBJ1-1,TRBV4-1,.,CASSQVVSPAEAFF,TGCGCCAGCAGCCAAGTGGTCAGCCCTGCTGAAGCTTTCTTT
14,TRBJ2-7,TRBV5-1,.,CASSWQPSAYEQYF,TGCGCCAGCAGCTGGCAACCTTCCGCCTACGAGCAGTACTTC
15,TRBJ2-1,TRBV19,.,CASSIGGAEYNEQFF,TGTGCCAGTAGTATAGGGGGAGCGGAATACAATGAGCAGTTCTTC
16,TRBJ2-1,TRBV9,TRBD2,CASSPGLAGGGNEQFF,TGTGCCAGCAGCCCCGGACTAGCGGGGGGTGGGAATGAGCAGTTCTTC
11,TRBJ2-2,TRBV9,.,CASSGAGELFF,TGTGCCAGCAGCGGGGCCGGGGAGCTGTTTTTT
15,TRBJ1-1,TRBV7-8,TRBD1,CASTQIGGRNTEAFF,TGTGCCAGCACCCAAATAGGGGGCAGAAACACTGAAGCTTTCTTT